The 12 T cell receptor beta chains presented below share a single source sample, sequenced in a study of T cells after posttransplantation cyclophosphamide. The table came from immunoSEQ multiplex PCR; TCRdb's copy has only in-frame clones and leaves some out. The sample has about 32,000 clones, approximately 90% seen once. Sample: PBMCs. The origin of the receptors is a woman aged 40 to 55 with a blood cancer, CMV-positive, and with a related stem cell donor.

The rearrangement uses TRBV27 and TRBJ1-5; possibly TRBD1 for D (5 bases). The CDR3 loop spans 15 amino acids. V shed 5 bases and J shed 1 base, with 12 bases lying between them. Germline V gene sequence: CDR1 MNHEY, CDR2 SMNVEV (reference sequence). CDR3 region: CASSTGEESNQPQHF. Written as DNA, the CDR3 is TGTGCCAGCAGTACGGGGGAAGAAAGCAATCAGCCCCAGCATTTT.

V and J are TRBV5-1 and TRBJ1-1, with D hard to call. The CDR3 length is 15 residues. V lost 0 bases to trimming and J lost 5 bases, with 14 bases between them. The germline V gene encodes CDR1 SGHRS and CDR2 YFSETQ. The CDR3 DNA follows: TGCGCCAGCAGCTTGGCCGGAAGTGGAGGGACTGAAGCTTTCTTT. The encoded protein is CASSLAGSGGTEAFF. Using reference TRBV5-1 and TRBJ1-1 for the parts outside the CDR3, the full variable domain is KAGVTQTPRYLIKTRGQQVTLSCSPISGHRSVSWYQQTPGQGLQFLFEYFSETQRNKGNFPGRFSGRQFSNSRSEMNVSTLELGDSALYLCASSLAGSGGTEAFFGQGTRLTVV.

The chain has TRBV7-9 and TRBJ2-3, with no clear D. The ends were cut back, 5 bases at V and 6 bases at J, with 18 bases in the middle. Per germline, CDR1 SEHNR and CDR2 FQNEAQ (reference sequence). CDR3 size: 15 residues. The CDR3 is CASSPGPSTRDTQYF. For the CDR3, the DNA is TGTGCCAGCAGCCCAGGCCCCTCAACCCGGGATACGCAGTATTTT. Complete variable domain (other parts from reference TRBV7-9 and TRBJ2-3): DTGVSQNPRHKITKRGQNVTFRCDPISEHNRLYWYRQTLGQGPEFLTYFQNEAQLEKSRLLSDRFSAERPKGSFSTLEIQRTEQGDSAMYLCASSPGPSTRDTQYFGPGTRLTVL.

V gene TRBV19 combines with J gene TRBJ2-5, with D possibly being TRBD2 (5 bases). Deletions cut 5 bases from V and 4 bases from J, with 14 bases between. The germline CDR1 and CDR2 sequences are LNHDA and SQIVND (reference sequence). The CDR3 is made up of 14 amino acids. This CDR3 is CASSLGDGRETQYF. CDR3 sequence (DNA): TGTGCCAGTAGTCTCGGAGATGGGAGAGAGACCCAGTACTTC.

The chain carries TRBV14 and TRBJ1-6; the D gene is possibly TRBD1 (5 bases). The CDR3 totals 15 residues. The V gene's germline CDR1 is SGHDN and CDR2 FVKESK. V shed 0 bases and J shed 10 bases, with 13 bases lying between them. The CDR3 is CASSQDPPGRSPLHF. The CDR3, as DNA: TGTGCCAGCAGCCAAGACCCCCCAGGGAGGTCACCCCTCCACTTT.

V gene TRBV7-8 combines with J gene TRBJ2-5, with 10 bases matching TRBD2. Germline V CDR1 and CDR2: SGHVS, FQNEAQ. J gave up 4 bases and V 5 bases, and 7 bases lay outside the gene matches. This CDR3 has 15 residues. The CDR3 sequence: CASSTGQRGGETQYF. CDR3 bases: TGTGCCAGCAGCACCGGCCAGCGGGGGGGAGAGACCCAGTACTTC.

V gene TRBV9 combines with J gene TRBJ1-6; 7 bases are a match to TRBD1. Germline assignment: CDR1 SGDLS and CDR2 YYNGEE. The CDR3 sequence is 16 residues long. V lost 3 bases and J lost 6; bases outside the gene matches: 9. CDR3 amino acids: CASSAYGTAPNSPLHF. The CDR3 DNA follows: TGTGCCAGCAGCGCCTACGGGACAGCCCCTAATTCACCCCTCCACTTT.

The rearrangement uses TRBV28 and TRBJ1-4; TRBD1 aligns across 8 bases. Trimming at V came to 5 bases and at J to 8 bases, leaving 10 bases not matched to a gene. CDR1 MDHEN and CDR2 SYDVKM come from the germline V gene. This CDR3 contains 15 residues. The CDR3: CASSLIQGGGEKLFF. CDR3 nucleotides: TGTGCCAGCAGTCTCATACAGGGGGGTGGAGAAAAACTGTTTTTT.

This clone was recorded once. The rearrangement links TRBV9 to TRBJ2-5; 8 nucleotides agree with TRBD1. Germline V gene lookup returns CDR1 SGDLS and CDR2 YYNGEE. The CDR3 has 15 residues. V shed 3 bases and J 1 base; nucleotides not matched to a gene: 5. This CDR3 reads CASSAGDRTQETQYF. As DNA, the CDR3 is TGTGCCAGCAGCGCCGGGGACAGGACCCAAGAGACCCAGTACTTC.

The chain links TRBV7-3 to TRBJ2-2; D gene unclear. V gave up 4 bases and J gave up 4 bases, with 7 bases separating them. The length of the CDR3 is 13 residues. Per the germline V gene, CDR1 is SGHTA and CDR2 is FQGTGA. The CDR3 reads CASSSPSTGELFF. The CDR3 DNA reads TGTGCCAGCAGCTCGCCGAGCACCGGGGAGCTGTTTTTT.

V gene TRBV5-4 combines with J gene TRBJ1-2, with 7 bases fitting TRBD1. Trimming cost V 3 bases and J 6 bases; bases outside gene matches: 11. Germline CDR1 and CDR2: SGHNT and YYREEE (reference sequence). This CDR3 contains 15 residues. The CDR3 DNA sequence: TGTGCCAGCAGCTCATCCCCCGGACAGGTTCATGGCTACACCTTC. The encoded protein is CASSSSPGQVHGYTF.

V usage is TRBV18 and J usage is TRBJ1-5, with 9 bases fitting TRBD1. The V and J ends lost 6 bases and 0 bases, in that order; junction bases with no gene match: 15. The CDR3 is made up of 19 amino acids. Germline CDR1 KGHSH, CDR2 LQKENI. This CDR3 is CASSSKTGTGIGSNQPQHF. The DNA for the CDR3 is TGTGCCAGCTCGTCAAAGACCGGGACAGGGATAGGTAGCAATCAGCCCCAGCATTTT.